These T cell receptor beta chains were read from a single sample in a study of beta chain features in type 1 diabetes. Sequencing was performed with immunoSEQ multiplex PCR; in TCRdb, only in-frame clones are kept and a portion is missing. The sample includes hundreds of thousands of clones, around 28% of them seen just once. The specimen sequenced was naive CD4+ T cells from blood. These receptors originate from a man younger than 30 in good health. Both conserved end residues are part of each CDR3.

J: TRBJ2-3
V: TRBV5-1
CDR3: CASSGRDSFTDTQYF

J: TRBJ2-5
V: TRBV5-1
CDR3: CASSLGPGSGETQYF

J: TRBJ1-1
V: TRBV5-6
CDR3: CASSLPGTLTEAFF

J: TRBJ2-7
V: TRBV5-1
CDR3: CASSLIQGVNEQYF

J: TRBJ2-7
V: TRBV10-3
CDR3: CAIGQRITYEQYF

J: TRBJ2-3
V: TRBV2
CDR3: CASRLRPDTQYF

J: TRBJ1-5
V: TRBV29-1
CDR3: CSVLGESNQPQHF

J: TRBJ2-2
V: TRBV7-2
CDR3: CASSSSRAPNTGELFF

J: TRBJ1-3
V: TRBV30
CDR3: CAWSPGGPGNTIYF

J: TRBJ2-5
V: TRBV7-3
CDR3: CASSLISGGVETQYF

J: TRBJ2-1
V: TRBV4-3
CDR3: CASSAERAGEQFF

J: TRBJ2-1
V: TRBV20-1
CDR3: CSARDRYEQFF

J: TRBJ2-1
V: TRBV29-1
CDR3: CSVAPQANEQFF

J: TRBJ1-5
V: TRBV30
CDR3: CAWSQGNGQPQHF

J: TRBJ1-5
V: TRBV30
CDR3: CAWSVTGAQPQHF

J: TRBJ2-1
V: TRBV19
CDR3: CASSTGTGSYNEQFF

J: TRBJ1-1
V: TRBV30
CDR3: CAWMSDMLTAEAFF

J: TRBJ1-3
V: TRBV9
CDR3: CASSLVSSGNTIYF

J: TRBJ2-1
V: TRBV12-5
CDR3: CASGLVATSHDNEQFF

J: TRBJ2-2
V: TRBV2
CDR3: CASIGLADTGELFF